This TCR beta chain originates from a study of OX40 agonist ivuxolimab in advanced cancers. Study-wide context: The patients' treatment was ivuxolimab, an agonistic anti-OX40 (CD134) antibody.

The study, taken as a whole, reports: Blood T cells, both CD4+ and CD8+, expanded clonally by week 6 at 0.1 to 3.0 mg/kg.

By proportion, this clone is large. The antigen is undetermined. Repertoires were generated with immunoSEQ multiplex PCR, while TCRdb's copy carries only in-frame clones and drops some. In the table there are about 15,000 clones, 65% to 80% of which are singletons. This CDR3 comprises 18 residues. V was shortened by 0 bases and J by 4 bases, with 19 bases between the two germline ends. Germline-derived CDR1 and CDR2 are MGHRA and YSYEKL. The sequenced sample was CD4+ or CD8+ T cells sorted from blood, obtained in a trial of the OX40 agonist ivuxolimab. This clonotype was sampled from an adult with an advanced solid tumor such as melanoma, head and neck, liver or kidney cancer. This chain uses TRBV4-1 with TRBJ2-1; D is possibly TRBD1 (5 bases). The CDR3 is CASSQDIVLDSLYNEQFF. In DNA form, the CDR3 reads TGCGCCAGCAGCCAAGATATCGTCCTCGACAGTTTATACAATGAGCAGTTCTTC.